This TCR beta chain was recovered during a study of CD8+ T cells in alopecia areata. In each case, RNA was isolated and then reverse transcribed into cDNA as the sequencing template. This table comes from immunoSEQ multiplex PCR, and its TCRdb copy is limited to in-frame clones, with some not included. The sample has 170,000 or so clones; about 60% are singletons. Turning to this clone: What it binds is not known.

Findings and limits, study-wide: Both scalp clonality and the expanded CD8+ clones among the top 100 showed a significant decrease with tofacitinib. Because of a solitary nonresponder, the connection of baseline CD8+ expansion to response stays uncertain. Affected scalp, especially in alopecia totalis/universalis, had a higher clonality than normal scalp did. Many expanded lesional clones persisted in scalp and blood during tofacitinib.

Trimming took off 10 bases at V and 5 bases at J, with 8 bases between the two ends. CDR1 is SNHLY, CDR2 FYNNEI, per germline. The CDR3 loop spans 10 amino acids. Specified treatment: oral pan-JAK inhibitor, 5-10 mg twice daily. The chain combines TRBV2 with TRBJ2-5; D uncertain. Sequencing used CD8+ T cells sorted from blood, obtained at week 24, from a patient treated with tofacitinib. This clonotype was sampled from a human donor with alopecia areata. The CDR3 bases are TGTGCCATCAACCGGGAGACCCAGTACTTC. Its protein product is CAINRETQYF.